Each of the 27 T cell receptor beta chains below was sequenced from the same sample in a study of blood T cell repertoires in COVID-19. Sequenced by immunoSEQ multiplex PCR; TCRdb stores in-frame clones only, minus some. The table lists over 150,000 clones, 70% to 85% of them singletons, with 6.9% in the top ten. Sequenced: peripheral blood. The receptor source for this set is a human donor with acute or convalescent COVID-19. The donor label of this sample is uncertain.

In DNA form, the CDR3 reads TGTGCCAGTAGTAGTCCCCTTCGACAGTACACTGAAGCTTTCTTT. It encodes CASSSPLRQYTEAFF. This chain uses TRBV19 with TRBJ1-1; possibly TRBD1 for D (5 bases). This CDR3 contains 15 residues. The germline V gene encodes CDR1 LNHDA and CDR2 SQIVND (reference sequence). V lost 4 bases and J 3 bases, leaving 15 bases between the germline ends.

This sequence joins TRBV4-3 and TRBJ1-6; D remains ambiguous. CDR1 and CDR2 (germline): LGHNA, YSLEER. The V end was cut by 1 base, the J end by 7 bases, with 11 bases between. This CDR3 contains 15 residues. CDR3 bases: TGCGCCAGCAGCCAAGCCGACGGGAGGAATTCACCCCTCCACTTT. Amino acid sequence: CASSQADGRNSPLHF.

This chain joins TRBV6-5 and TRBJ1-2; the D gene is possibly TRBD1 (6 bases). CDR3 length: 11 amino acids. Germline CDR1 is MNHEY and CDR2 is SVGAGI. The V and J ends lost 5 bases and 8 bases respectively, with 9 bases between them. The DNA of the CDR3 is TGTGCCAGCAGTACAGGGTCCGGCTACACCTTC. This codes for CASSTGSGYTF.

The chain uses TRBV5-1 and TRBJ2-2, with 7 positions matching TRBD2. The CDR3 length is 15 residues. From germline, CDR1 is SGHRS and CDR2 YFSETQ. V gave up 3 bases and J gave up 2 bases; unmatched junction bases: 4. CDR3 sequence (DNA): TGCGCCAGCAGCTCGACTAGCCAAAACACCGGGGAGCTGTTTTTT. Its protein product is CASSSTSQNTGELFF. The complete variable domain, with remaining parts taken from reference TRBV5-1 and TRBJ2-2, reads KAGVTQTPRYLIKTRGQQVTLSCSPISGHRSVSWYQQTPGQGLQFLFEYFSETQRNKGNFPGRFSGRQFSNSRSEMNVSTLELGDSALYLCASSSTSQNTGELFFGEGSRLTVL.

This clone was recorded a few times. V is TRBV5-6 and J is TRBJ2-5; D gene uncertain. Trimming cost V 1 base and J 1 base, with 8 bases left between them. The CDR3 length is 14 residues. Germline V gives CDR1 SGHDT, CDR2 YYEEEE. The CDR3 spells CASSLSFFQETQYF. The CDR3 bases are TGTGCCAGCAGCTTGTCCTTCTTCCAAGAGACCCAGTACTTC.

The DNA of the CDR3 is TGCACCAGCAATCGGGCAGGGGCGGCCCGTACGGACAATGAGCAGTTCTTC. Residues: CTSNRAGAARTDNEQFF. The V and J genes are TRBV1 and TRBJ2-1; the table names TRBD1, a call not compared with the DNA. TRBV1 is termed a pseudogene. This CDR3 contains 17 residues.

V is TRBV18 and J is TRBJ2-1; 13 nucleotides line up with TRBD2. The CDR3 runs 17 residues. Germline V gives CDR1 KGHSH, CDR2 LQKENI. V dropped 3 bases and J dropped 3; count of bases not matched to a gene: 5. This chain's CDR3 is CASSPRTSGSIYNEQFF. The DNA for the CDR3 is TGTGCCAGCTCACCCCGGACTAGCGGGAGCATCTACAATGAGCAGTTCTTC.

This rearrangement joins TRBV7-2 to TRBJ1-2, with 7 bases that match TRBD1. Germline loops: CDR1 SGHTA, CDR2 FQGNSA. Trimming took 1 base from V and 2 from J; bases not matched to a gene: 4. This CDR3 has 15 amino acids. The CDR3 coding sequence is TGTGCCAGCAGCTTAGGCGGGACAGAGAACTATGGCTACACCTTC. Protein sequence: CASSLGGTENYGYTF.

This chain connects TRBV19 to TRBJ1-2; TRBD1 aligns across 7 bases. With V trimmed by 9 bases and J by 0 bases, 10 bases remained unmatched. Germline values: CDR1 LNHDA, CDR2 SQIVND (reference sequence). The CDR3 is made up of 15 amino acids. The CDR3 region is CASRTGTATNYGYTF. CDR3 bases: TGTGCCAGCCGCACCGGGACAGCGACTAACTATGGCTACACCTTC.

The chain employs TRBV11-2 and TRBJ1-1; 8 bases fit TRBD1. The junction had 7 bases not matched to a gene; V was cut back by 3 bases and J by 4 bases. The CDR3 consists of 15 residues. CDR1 is SGHAT, CDR2 FQNNGV, per germline. The CDR3 DNA sequence: TGTGCCAGCAGCTTTACCAGGGGGCTCGGCACTGAAGCTTTCTTT. The encoded protein is CASSFTRGLGTEAFF.

The CDR3 region has the DNA TGTGCCAGTAGTATGGGGCAGAGGAATGAAGCTTTCTTT. Translation: CASSMGQRNEAFF. This sequence joins TRBV19 and TRBJ1-1, with D possibly matching TRBD1 (5 bases). The CDR3 is 13 residues long. From germline, CDR1 is LNHDA and CDR2 SQIVND (reference sequence). V shed 3 bases and J shed 7 bases, with 12 bases lying between them.

This chain joins TRBV25-1 and TRBJ2-7; possibly TRBD1 for D (5 bases). CDR1 and CDR2 (germline): MGHDK, SYGVNS. This CDR3 is 13 amino acids long. The ends were cut back, 7 bases at V and 3 bases at J, with 13 bases in the middle. CDR3 residues: CASTREGVYEQYF. The CDR3 nucleotides read TGTGCCAGCACCAGGGAAGGAGTCTACGAGCAGTACTTC.

The genes are TRBV5-1 and TRBJ2-2; either TRBD1 or TRBD2 may fit D (5 bases each). Per the germline V gene, CDR1 is SGHRS and CDR2 is YFSETQ. CDR3 length: 15 residues. Trimming shortened V by 4 bases and J by 5 bases, and 15 bases separated the two germline ends. CDR3 protein: CASSLDTGDTGELFF. The CDR3, as DNA: TGCGCCAGCAGCCTGGACACCGGGGATACCGGGGAGCTGTTTTTT.

The chain is built from TRBV28 and TRBJ2-5; TRBD2 matches at 9 bases. Germline CDR1 MDHEN, CDR2 SYDVKM. This CDR3 comprises 12 residues. Germline trimming cut 5 bases from V and 5 bases from J; bases unmatched to any gene: 0. In nucleotides, the CDR3 is TGTGCCAGCAGTGCGGGAGGGGAGACCCAGTACTTC. As protein: CASSAGGETQYF.

This sequence joins TRBV9 and TRBJ2-7; 7 bases align to TRBD2. The CDR3 extends over 16 amino acids. The germline V gene has CDR1 SGDLS and CDR2 YYNGEE. Trimming at V came to 4 bases and at J to 3 bases, leaving 13 bases not matched to a gene. CDR3 residues: CASSTGGGVGFYEQYF. The CDR3 DNA is TGTGCCAGCAGCACCGGGGGAGGGGTCGGCTTCTACGAGCAGTACTTC.

The V gene is TRBV11-2, the J gene TRBJ2-1, with 13 bases identical to TRBD2. The CDR3 is 16 amino acids. V dropped 3 bases and J dropped 4; count of bases not matched to a gene: 3. CDR1 and CDR2 (germline): SGHAT, FQNNGV. CDR3 residues: CASSFGTSGMYNEQFF. The CDR3 nucleotides read TGTGCCAGCAGCTTCGGGACTAGCGGGATGTACAATGAGCAGTTCTTC.

The V call is TRBV6-2 or TRBV6-3, the J call TRBJ2-7, with TRBD2 matching over 7 bases. Trimming removed 4 bases from V and 0 bases from J; junction bases left unmatched: 6. Germline V gives CDR1 MNHEY, CDR2 SVGEGT. The CDR3 sequence is 15 residues long. CDR3 sequence reads: CASSSSGRSSYEQYF. The CDR3, as DNA: TGTGCCAGCAGTTCTAGCGGAAGGAGCTCCTACGAGCAGTACTTC.

The rearrangement joins TRBV2 to TRBJ1-2; D is uncertain. Germline V CDR1 and CDR2: SNHLY, FYNNEI. The CDR3 sequence is 13 residues long. The V and J ends lost 4 bases and 7 bases respectively, with 13 bases between them. CDR3: CASSVGRGSGYTF. CDR3 nucleotides: TGTGCCAGCAGTGTTGGACGGGGATCTGGCTACACCTTC.

This chain uses TRBV9 with TRBJ2-1; no firm D call. The CDR3 spans 12 residues. Germline V gene sequence: CDR1 SGDLS, CDR2 YYNGEE. The ends were cut back, 2 bases at V and 9 bases at J, with 9 bases in the middle. CDR3 in amino acids: CASSVLIGEQFF. CDR3 bases: TGTGCCAGCAGCGTCCTGATCGGTGAGCAGTTCTTC.

This chain uses TRBV12-5 with TRBJ2-2; tentatively, D is TRBD2 (5 bases). Germline V lookup: CDR1 LGHNT, CDR2 FRNRAP. V was pared by 4 bases and J by 6 bases, with 9 bases between. The CDR3 consists of 13 residues. CDR3: CASGSREAGELFF. The CDR3 DNA is TGTGCTAGTGGTTCGAGGGAAGCCGGGGAGCTGTTTTTT.

The genes are TRBV28 and TRBJ1-4; no firm D call. Trimming removed 6 bases at V and 11 bases at J, with 7 bases between. The CDR3 consists of 10 residues. CDR1 is MDHEN and CDR2 is SYDVKM in the germline V gene. The CDR3 here is CASRSQKLFF. The DNA of the CDR3 is TGTGCCAGCAGGTCGCAGAAACTGTTTTTT. Full variable domain (rest looked up from reference TRBV28 and TRBJ1-4): DVKVTQSSRYLVKRTGEKVFLECVQDMDHENMFWYRQDPGLGLRLIYFSYDVKMKEKGDIPEGYSVSREKKERFSLILESASTNQTSMYLCASRSQKLFFGSGTQLSVL.

The genes are TRBV2 and TRBJ1-2; D is undetermined. Trimming stripped 2 bases from V and 5 bases from J, with 6 bases between. This CDR3 is built from 12 residues. The germline V gene encodes CDR1 SNHLY and CDR2 FYNNEI. Written as DNA, the CDR3 is TGTGCCAGCAGTGAAAGGGAGTATGGCTACACCTTC. Its protein is CASSEREYGYTF.

The J gene is TRBJ2-1, the V gene TRBV28, with TRBD1 identical over 11 bases. Germline lookup yields CDR1 MDHEN and CDR2 SYDVKM. This CDR3 is built from 15 residues. With V trimmed by 3 bases and J by 9 bases, 7 bases remained unmatched. This chain's CDR3 is CASSFTGQGASEQFF. As DNA, the CDR3 is TGTGCCAGCAGTTTTACCGGACAGGGGGCGAGTGAGCAGTTCTTC.

In DNA form, the CDR3 reads TGTGCCAGCAGTAACCGGGGTCAGCCCCAGCATTTT. This translates into CASSNRGQPQHF. This chain connects TRBV6-5 to TRBJ1-5; D gene unclear. V lost 5 bases to trimming and J lost 6 bases, with 8 bases between them. Germline assignment: CDR1 MNHEY and CDR2 SVGAGI. This CDR3 has 12 amino acids.

This chain links TRBV10-3 with TRBJ1-5; 8 bases fit TRBD1. The CDR3 runs 13 residues. With V trimmed by 5 bases and J by 7 bases, 4 bases remained unmatched. Germline-derived CDR1 and CDR2 are ENHRY and SYGVKD. The CDR3 loop reads CAISQQGGQPQHF. The DNA for the CDR3 is TGTGCCATCAGTCAACAGGGGGGGCAGCCCCAGCATTTT.

The V and J genes are TRBV2 and TRBJ2-1; the match to TRBD2 covers 11 bases. The CDR3 consists of 18 residues. V lost 1 base, J lost 4 bases, and 9 bases stayed unmatched. The V gene's germline CDR1 is SNHLY and CDR2 FYNNEI. As DNA, the CDR3 is TGTGCCAGCAGTGAAGGACTAGCGGGGCCCAGCAATTACAATGAGCAGTTCTTC. This encodes CASSEGLAGPSNYNEQFF.

The chain employs TRBV6-1 and TRBJ2-3; 7 bases match TRBD2. The CDR3 loop spans 15 amino acids. The V gene end was trimmed by 1 base and the J gene end by 2 bases; junction bases not matched to a gene: 3. Per the germline V gene, CDR1 is MNHNS and CDR2 is SASEGT. The CDR3 nucleotides are TGTGCCAGCAGTGAAGTGGCGGGAGTCACAGATACGCAGTATTTT. Protein sequence: CASSEVAGVTDTQYF.